The T cell receptor (beta chain) under discussion was sequenced for a study of brain T cells in children with intractable seizures. CDR3 length equals 18 residues. V was trimmed by 1 base and J by 1 base, leaving 20 bases between them. The germline CDR1 and CDR2 sequences are SGHRS and YFSETQ. Measured with immunoSEQ multiplex PCR; TCRdb has only the in-frame clones, and not every one. The sample yields fewer than 150,000 clones, roughly 94% seen once. Broader study findings: Clones missing pre-surgery may reflect undersampling of that blood sample.

Concerning this clone: Its antigen is unknown.

This sequence joins TRBV5-1 and TRBJ1-1; D perhaps matches TRBD1 (5 bases). The sequence came from a boy under three years old with hemimegalencephaly and intractable seizures. The source material was peripheral blood, sampled at surgery. This CDR3 reads CASSLSPLGEGRNTEAFF. In nucleotides, the CDR3 is TGCGCCAGCAGCTTGTCCCCCCTGGGGGAAGGGAGGAACACTGAAGCTTTCTTT.